A single sample is the source of the 27 T cell receptor beta chains below, sequenced in a study of T-cell memory formation after mild COVID-19. TCRdb recomputed calls from the 5' RACE reads with MiXCR, one row per CDR3 protein. The data show more than 75,000 distinct CDR3 sequences, around 27% seen once. Sequences were obtained from PBMCs or a T cell subset sorted from them (not recorded which). The receptors originated from a man aged 18-30 years who had mild COVID-19 (a few samples of this study predate the infection). Cell type and time point are not known.

This clonotype showed up just a few times. The chain is built from TRBV7-9 and TRBJ2-4, with TRBD2 identical over 7 bases. The junction had 3 bases not matched to a gene; V was cut back by 5 bases and J by 2 bases. Germline loops: CDR1 SEHNR, CDR2 FQNEAQ (reference sequence). The CDR3 sequence is 14 residues long. The CDR3 sequence: CASSPRGSKNIQYF. The CDR3 DNA is TGTGCCAGCAGCCCGCGGGGGTCCAAAAACATTCAGTACTTC. Complete variable domain (other parts from reference TRBV7-9 and TRBJ2-4): DTGVSQNPRHKITKRGQNVTFRCDPISEHNRLYWYRQTLGQGPEFLTYFQNEAQLEKSRLLSDRFSAERPKGSFSTLEIQRTEQGDSAMYLCASSPRGSKNIQYFGAGTRLSVL.

The genes are TRBV6-2 or TRBV6-3 and TRBJ2-7; weak D call: TRBD1 (6 bases). V was clipped by 2 bases and J by 3 bases, with 17 bases between them. Germline V lookup: CDR1 MNHEY, CDR2 SVGEGT. CDR3 length: 16 residues. The CDR3 region is CASSYLSGETDYEQYF. Written as DNA, the CDR3 is TGTGCCAGCAGTTACCTCTCAGGGGAAACAGACTACGAGCAGTACTTC.

This clonotype came up a few times. The chain links TRBV25-1 to TRBJ2-5, with 10 bases identical to TRBD2. This CDR3 is built from 16 residues. Germline CDR1 reads MGHDK; CDR2 reads SYGVNS. J gave up 5 bases and V 2 bases, and 8 bases lay outside the gene matches. CDR3 bases: TGTGCCAGCAGTGAAGTGATAGCGGGGGGCCGGGAGACCCAGTACTTC. It translates to CASSEVIAGGRETQYF.

The chain has TRBV7-9 and TRBJ2-1, with D hard to call. The CDR3 sequence is 11 residues long. Trimming took 5 bases from V and 5 from J, leaving 4 bases between them. From germline, CDR1 is SEHNR and CDR2 FQNEAQ (reference sequence). This chain's CDR3 is CASSINNEQFF. In DNA, the CDR3 is TGTGCCAGCAGCATAAACAATGAGCAGTTCTTC. Based on the CDR3 plus reference TRBV7-9 and TRBJ2-1, the full variable domain is DTGVSQNPRHKITKRGQNVTFRCDPISEHNRLYWYRQTLGQGPEFLTYFQNEAQLEKSRLLSDRFSAERPKGSFSTLEIQRTEQGDSAMYLCASSINNEQFFGPGTRLTVL.

The chain employs TRBV5-5 and TRBJ2-7, with D tentatively TRBD1 (6 bases). The ends were cut back, 1 base at V and 3 bases at J, with 11 bases in the middle. Germline V gives CDR1 SGHKS, CDR2 YYEKEE (reference sequence). The CDR3 runs 14 residues. CDR3: CASSLPQGSYEQYF. CDR3 nucleotides: TGTGCCAGCAGCTTGCCCCAGGGGAGCTACGAGCAGTACTTC.

The chain couples TRBV20-1 to TRBJ2-1, with D possibly called TRBD1 or TRBD2 (6 bases each). This CDR3 has 16 amino acids. V was shortened by 2 bases and J by 1 base, with 15 bases between the two germline ends. Looked up from germline, CDR1 is DFQATT and CDR2 is SNEGSKA (reference sequence). DNA for the CDR3: TGCAGTGCTAGATCGAGGGGGAGGCATTCCTACAATGAGCAGTTCTTC. Translated: CSARSRGRHSYNEQFF.

The rearrangement joins TRBV4-1 to TRBJ1-2; D remains ambiguous. From germline, CDR1 is MGHRA and CDR2 YSYEKL. V dropped 0 bases and J dropped 5 bases, with 10 bases sitting between them. This CDR3 is built from 14 residues. The CDR3: CASSQDYGGYGYTF. The CDR3 DNA is TGCGCCAGCAGCCAAGATTACGGCGGATATGGCTACACCTTC.

A single count supports this clonotype. The V gene is TRBV11-2, the J gene TRBJ1-4; maybe TRBD1 (5 bases). V was trimmed by 6 bases and J by 5 bases, leaving 10 bases between them. This CDR3 is 13 amino acids long. Germline CDR1 SGHAT, CDR2 FQNNGV. The CDR3 here is CASRRQMNEKLFF. CDR3 coding DNA: TGTGCCAGCAGGAGACAGATGAATGAAAAACTGTTTTTT.

The chain is built from TRBV7-2 and TRBJ2-3, with 11 bases aligning to TRBD2. J lost 3 bases, V lost 2 bases, and 7 bases had no gene match. The CDR3 length is 17 residues. CDR1 and CDR2 from the germline V gene are SGHTA and FQGNSA. CDR3 residues: CASSLYPSGGYTDTQYF. CDR3 bases: TGTGCCAGCAGCTTATATCCTAGCGGGGGGTATACAGATACGCAGTATTTT.

This chain joins TRBV11-2 and TRBJ2-5, with D unresolved. Germline-derived CDR1 and CDR2 are SGHAT and FQNNGV. The CDR3 consists of 13 residues. The V end lost 4 bases, the J end lost 2 bases, and 8 bases lay between the germline ends. The CDR3 nucleotides read TGTGCCAGCAGCTCCTCCAGGCAAGAGACCCAGTACTTC. Protein product: CASSSSRQETQYF.

This clonotype has a handful of counts. The chain uses TRBV4-2 and TRBJ2-3; a weak D match, TRBD2 (5 bases). V dropped 0 bases and J dropped 2 bases, with 9 bases sitting between them. Germline CDR1 LGHNA, CDR2 YNFKEQ. The CDR3 spans 15 residues. CDR3 sequence: CASSQDWRATDTQYF. In DNA, the CDR3 is TGTGCCAGCAGCCAAGATTGGCGGGCCACAGATACGCAGTATTTT.

This clonotype has only a few counts. The chain carries TRBV28 and TRBJ2-7; 8 positions match TRBD1. After removal of 4 bases from V and 3 bases from J, the junction contained 11 bases not matched to a gene. Germline V gene lookup returns CDR1 MDHEN and CDR2 SYDVKM. The CDR3 is 16 residues long. The CDR3 DNA reads as TGTGCCAGCAGTTCCCGTGGGAACAGGGGGATCTACGAGCAGTACGTC. It encodes CASSSRGNRGIYEQYV.

The genes are TRBV2 and TRBJ1-5; no reliable D call. CDR3 length: 15 residues. Germline CDR1 is SNHLY and CDR2 is FYNNEI. Trimming removed 5 bases at V and 5 bases at J, with 16 bases between. CDR3 nucleotides: TGTGCCAGCAGTCCTGACTCCTACCCCTATCAGCCCCAGCATTTT. Protein product: CASSPDSYPYQPQHF.

This clonotype was seen only a few times. The V gene is TRBV6-1, the J gene TRBJ1-4; TRBD1 agrees at 7 bases. CDR1 is MNHNS, CDR2 SASEGT, per germline. This CDR3 spans 16 amino acids. The junction had 11 bases not matched to a gene; V was cut back by 3 bases and J by 7 bases. In DNA form, the CDR3 reads TGTGCCAGCAGTGATCCTGGGGCAGGGGGTACTGAAAAACTGTTTTTT. It specifies CASSDPGAGGTEKLFF.

The chain employs TRBV7-9 and TRBJ2-1, with no clear D. Trimming left V 5 bases short and J 5 bases short, with 7 bases between. This CDR3 comprises 12 residues. Germline lookup yields CDR1 SEHNR and CDR2 FQNEAQ (reference sequence). The CDR3, as DNA: TGTGCCAGCAGCCCAGCCCACAATGAGCAGTTCTTC. Translation gives CASSPAHNEQFF.

This clonotype was picked up a small number of times. The gene calls are TRBV15 and TRBJ2-7, with D tentatively TRBD1 or TRBD2 (5 bases each). Trimming shortened V by 5 bases and J by 4 bases, and 15 bases separated the two germline ends. The CDR3 loop spans 14 amino acids. Germline CDR1 reads LNHNV; CDR2 reads YYDKDF (reference sequence). The CDR3 nucleotides are TGTGCCACCAGCGGGGACCGCCTCGGGTACGAGCAGTACTTC. This gives the protein CATSGDRLGYEQYF.

V is TRBV4-1 and J is TRBJ2-5; TRBD1 aligns across 7 bases. The J segment lost 2 bases and the V segment lost 4 bases, leaving 7 bases of the junction unmatched. Germline V gene data show CDR1 as MGHRA and CDR2 as YSYEKL. The CDR3 is made up of 15 amino acids. CDR3 sequence: CASSPHSGQQETQYF. The CDR3 region has the DNA TGCGCCAGCAGCCCGCACTCGGGACAGCAAGAGACCCAGTACTTC.

This clonotype appeared a few times. The rearrangement links TRBV7-6 to TRBJ2-7; D unresolved. V gave up 4 bases and J gave up 2 bases, with 9 bases separating them. Per the germline V gene, CDR1 is SGHVS and CDR2 is FNYEAQ. The CDR3 runs to 13 residues. The CDR3 here is CASSSAEAYEQYF. As DNA, the CDR3 is TGTGCCAGCAGCTCTGCGGAAGCCTACGAGCAGTACTTC.

The chain couples TRBV4-2 to TRBJ1-6; D may be TRBD1 (6 bases). Per germline, CDR1 LGHNA and CDR2 YNFKEQ. V was cut by 4 bases and J by 6 bases, with 13 bases left in between. The length of the CDR3 is 15 residues. CDR3 DNA: TGTGCCAGCAGCCCCGGGGGGCACGGTAATTCACCCCTCCACTTT. This encodes CASSPGGHGNSPLHF.

This sequence joins TRBV24-1 and TRBJ2-1; 9 bases map to TRBD2. This CDR3 is 18 amino acids long. The junction had 15 bases not matched to a gene; V was cut back by 1 base and J by 9 bases. Germline V gives CDR1 KGHDR, CDR2 SFDVKD. The CDR3 region is CATSDLSSRSGGLPEQFF. CDR3 DNA: TGTGCCACCAGTGATTTATCGTCACGCAGCGGGGGGTTGCCTGAGCAGTTCTTC.

The sample holds a few counts of this clonotype. The gene calls are TRBV11-2 and TRBJ2-5; 11 nucleotides agree with TRBD2. Unmatched junction bases numbered 6, after V lost 3 bases and J lost 6 bases. Germline V gives CDR1 SGHAT, CDR2 FQNNGV. There are 15 residues in the CDR3. CDR3 DNA sequence: TGTGCCAGCAGCTTGTTAGCGGGGGGGATCCAGACCCAGTACTTC. This sequence encodes CASSLLAGGIQTQYF.

The rearrangement joins TRBV6-1 to TRBJ1-1, with 7 nucleotides matching TRBD1. Germline CDR1 MNHNS, CDR2 SASEGT. The V and J ends lost 0 bases and 0 bases, in that order; junction bases with no gene match: 1. CDR3 length equals 15 residues. The DNA of the CDR3 is TGTGCCAGCAGTGAAGCGACAGGGATGAACACTGAAGCTTTCTTT. Protein product: CASSEATGMNTEAFF.

V is TRBV6-5 and J is TRBJ2-1; no clear D. V lost 0 bases, J lost 4 bases, and 16 bases lay in between. CDR3 size: 17 residues. Looked up from germline, CDR1 is MNHEY and CDR2 is SVGAGI. In DNA form, the CDR3 reads TGTGCCAGCAGTTACTCGATAGGGAAACCGGGTTACAATGAGCAGTTCTTC. Its protein is CASSYSIGKPGYNEQFF.

This chain connects TRBV23-1 to TRBJ2-4; TRBD1 aligns across 8 bases. TRBV23-1 is identified as an open reading frame with a role that is uncertain. CDR3 size: 13 residues. The trim removed 6 bases at V and 5 bases at J, leaving 3 bases unmatched. In nucleotides, the CDR3 is TGCGCCAGCAGCCAACAGGGGGAAAACATTCAGTACTTC. This codes for CASSQQGENIQYF.

This clonotype was counted only a few times. The chain is built from TRBV29-1 and TRBJ1-2; D perhaps matches TRBD1 (5 bases). Germline V CDR1 and CDR2: SQVTM, ANQGSEA. V lost 0 bases, J lost 7 bases, and 21 bases lay in between. This CDR3 region has 16 residues. The CDR3 spells CSVEEPTGNRWGGYTF. The CDR3 nucleotides are TGCAGCGTTGAAGAACCAACTGGGAACAGGTGGGGTGGCTACACCTTC.

This clonotype was seen more than once but under ten times. The chain links TRBV2 to TRBJ2-2; a possible D gene is TRBD1 (5 bases). Trimming shortened V by 0 bases and J by 6 bases, and 14 bases separated the two germline ends. Germline V gene sequence: CDR1 SNHLY, CDR2 FYNNEI. This CDR3 has 16 residues. CDR3 nucleotide sequence: TGTGCCAGCAGTGAAGCGCGACAGCCCCGGGCCGGGGAGCTGTTTTTT. This translates into CASSEARQPRAGELFF.

This rearrangement joins TRBV7-9 to TRBJ2-5, with D perhaps TRBD2 (5 bases). CDR3 size: 12 residues. The V end lost 8 bases, the J end lost 5 bases, and 12 bases lay between the germline ends. CDR1 SEHNR and CDR2 FQNEAQ come from the germline V gene (reference sequence). CDR3 residues: CASGLIRETQYF. The DNA of the CDR3 is TGTGCCAGCGGACTCATCAGGGAGACCCAGTACTTC.